The 16 T cell receptor beta chains below all came from one sample that was sequenced in a study of control samples from healthy donors and cancer patients. TCRdb's copy holds only in-frame clones and misses some; the assay was immunoSEQ multiplex PCR. The sample includes some 76,000 clones, approximately 89% of them seen just once. Sequenced input: PBMCs. The receptors derive from a man aged 55 to 70 with lung cancer.

This chain uses TRBV29-1 with TRBJ1-1; D may be TRBD1 (5 bases). V lost 5 bases and J 4 bases, leaving 11 bases between the germline ends. The CDR3 spans 12 residues. Germline V gives CDR1 SQVTM, CDR2 ANQGSEA. The CDR3 here is CSVRRVGTEAFF. The CDR3 bases are TGCAGCGTTCGCAGGGTTGGCACTGAAGCTTTCTTT.

The chain uses TRBV7-9 and TRBJ2-7, with a possible D match to TRBD2 (6 bases). This CDR3 region has 16 residues. The germline V gene has CDR1 SEHNR and CDR2 FQNEAQ (reference sequence). V was trimmed by 3 bases and J by 2 bases, leaving 17 bases between them. CDR3 nucleotide sequence: TGTGCCAGCAGCTTTAGGAGGGACTCCGGGACCTACGAGCAGTACTTC. Translation: CASSFRRDSGTYEQYF.

This chain joins TRBV9 and TRBJ2-2; no reliable D call. Trimming stripped 4 bases from V and 1 base from J, with 8 bases between. There are 14 residues in the CDR3. The germline V gene encodes CDR1 SGDLS and CDR2 YYNGEE. The CDR3 DNA reads as TGTGCCAGCAGCAGCCCCCAGAACACCGGGGAGCTGTTTTTT. This encodes CASSSPQNTGELFF.

This chain connects TRBV3-1 (or the pseudogene TRBV3-2) to TRBJ1-2; 12 bases are a match to TRBD1. Trimming cost V 3 bases and J 4 bases; bases outside gene matches: 9. Germline V lookup: CDR1 LGHDT, CDR2 YNNKEL (reference sequence). The CDR3 length is 17 residues. This CDR3 is CASSHTGTGGSGYGYTF. For the CDR3, the DNA is TGTGCCAGCAGCCATACCGGGACAGGGGGCTCAGGCTATGGCTACACCTTC.

V is TRBV9 and J is TRBJ1-6; a weak D match, TRBD1 (6 bases). The V gene lost 3 bases and the J gene lost 10 bases, with 17 bases spanning the gap. This CDR3 is 15 amino acids long. Germline V gene lookup returns CDR1 SGDLS and CDR2 YYNGEE. The CDR3 is CASSGSQGRGSPLHF. The DNA of the CDR3 is TGTGCCAGCAGCGGATCTCAGGGGAGAGGATCACCCCTCCACTTT.

The V gene is TRBV30, the J gene TRBJ1-3, with 7 bases matching TRBD1. The CDR3 has 15 residues. From germline, CDR1 is GTSNPN and CDR2 SVGIG (reference sequence). V dropped 3 bases and J dropped 2; count of bases not matched to a gene: 7. CDR3 loop: CAWRHRGKAGNTIYF. CDR3 nucleotides: TGTGCCTGGAGACACAGGGGAAAGGCTGGAAACACCATATATTTT.

The rearrangement uses TRBV24-1 and TRBJ2-2, with 7 bases fitting TRBD2. V shed 9 bases, J shed 2 bases, and the junction held 5 bases outside the gene matches. Germline CDR1 is KGHDR and CDR2 is SFDVKD. The CDR3 has 14 residues. In DNA form, the CDR3 reads TGTGCCACCGCGAGGACTAGTAACACCGGGGAGCTGTTTTTT. It yields the protein CATARTSNTGELFF.

A few counts support this clone. The CDR3 region has the DNA TGTGCCAGCAGCTTTCGCTACAATGAGCAGTTCTTC. Its protein is CASSFRYNEQFF. The rearrangement joins TRBV11-3 to TRBJ2-1; the D is unclear. Looked up from germline, CDR1 is SGHNT and CDR2 is YENEEA. The CDR3 is made up of 12 amino acids. The V end lost 3 bases, the J end lost 3 bases, and 3 bases lay between the germline ends.

V and J are TRBV14 and TRBJ1-6, with 8 bases fitting TRBD1. Trimming cost V 6 bases and J 9 bases; bases outside gene matches: 13. The CDR3 runs 16 residues. Germline loops: CDR1 SGHDN, CDR2 FVKESK. CDR3 sequence: CASSRGQGFPSSPLHF. The CDR3 DNA reads TGTGCCAGCAGTCGCGGACAGGGTTTTCCTAGTTCACCCCTCCACTTT.

The gene calls are TRBV4-2 and TRBJ2-1, with 14 bases that match TRBD2. The CDR3 is 17 amino acids. Germline assignment: CDR1 LGHNA and CDR2 YNFKEQ. The V segment lost 5 bases and the J segment 9 bases; nucleotides outside the gene matches: 12. The CDR3 coding sequence is TGTGCCAGCAGCAAGGGGACTAGCGGGGGATCTGGCGGTGAGCAGTTCTTC. Protein: CASSKGTSGGSGGEQFF.

This sequence joins TRBV6-5 and TRBJ2-4; no clear D. The V and J ends lost 2 bases and 8 bases respectively, with 13 bases between them. Germline CDR1 reads MNHEY; CDR2 reads SVGAGI. This CDR3 has 14 residues. CDR3 residues: CASSYRAVGDIQYF. The CDR3 DNA is TGTGCCAGCAGTTACCGGGCTGTAGGCGACATTCAGTACTTC.

The CDR3 region has the DNA TGCGCCAGCAGCCCACAACTGGGTGTTCAGCCCCAGCATTTT. Translating gives CASSPQLGVQPQHF. The chain has TRBV4-1 and TRBJ1-5; D remains unclear. Germline CDR1 and CDR2: MGHRA and YSYEKL. V lost 4 bases, J lost 6 bases, and 13 bases lay in between. This CDR3 contains 14 residues.

This chain uses TRBV6-4 with TRBJ1-2, with no clear D. This CDR3 is built from 15 residues. Germline V lookup: CDR1 MRHNA, CDR2 SNTAGT. V shed 3 bases and J shed 1 base, with 12 bases lying between them. The CDR3 DNA reads as TGTGCCAGCAGTGAGAGTAGGAAGAGTAACTATGGCTACACCTTC. It encodes CASSESRKSNYGYTF.

The J gene is TRBJ2-2, the V gene TRBV5-1; D gene unclear. This CDR3 contains 14 residues. Between the trimmed V and J ends, which lost 0 bases and 0 bases, there was a span of 3 bases. The V gene's germline CDR1 is SGHRS and CDR2 YFSETQ. CDR3 sequence (DNA): TGCGCCAGCAGCTTGGACGCGAACACCGGGGAGCTGTTTTTT. Its translation: CASSLDANTGELFF. Full variable domain (rest looked up from reference TRBV5-1 and TRBJ2-2): KAGVTQTPRYLIKTRGQQVTLSCSPISGHRSVSWYQQTPGQGLQFLFEYFSETQRNKGNFPGRFSGRQFSNSRSEMNVSTLELGDSALYLCASSLDANTGELFFGEGSRLTVL.

The V gene is TRBV3-1 (or the pseudogene TRBV3-2), the J gene TRBJ1-2; D remains unclear. The V and J ends lost 6 bases and 3 bases respectively, with 14 bases between them. Germline CDR1 LGHDT, CDR2 YNNKEL (reference sequence). The CDR3 covers 14 residues. CDR3 sequence: CASSRRPGDYGYTF. The CDR3 DNA reads as TGTGCCAGCAGTAGGCGCCCAGGAGACTATGGCTACACCTTC.

The rearrangement joins TRBV19 to TRBJ1-6; 8 nucleotides match TRBD1. The CDR3 loop spans 14 amino acids. The ends lost 7 bases at V and 7 bases at J; junction bases unmatched: 6. Germline V gene sequence: CDR1 LNHDA, CDR2 SQIVND (reference sequence). The chain's CDR3 is CASTWTGLNSPLHF. The DNA of the CDR3 is TGTGCCAGTACCTGGACAGGGTTGAATTCACCCCTCCACTTT.